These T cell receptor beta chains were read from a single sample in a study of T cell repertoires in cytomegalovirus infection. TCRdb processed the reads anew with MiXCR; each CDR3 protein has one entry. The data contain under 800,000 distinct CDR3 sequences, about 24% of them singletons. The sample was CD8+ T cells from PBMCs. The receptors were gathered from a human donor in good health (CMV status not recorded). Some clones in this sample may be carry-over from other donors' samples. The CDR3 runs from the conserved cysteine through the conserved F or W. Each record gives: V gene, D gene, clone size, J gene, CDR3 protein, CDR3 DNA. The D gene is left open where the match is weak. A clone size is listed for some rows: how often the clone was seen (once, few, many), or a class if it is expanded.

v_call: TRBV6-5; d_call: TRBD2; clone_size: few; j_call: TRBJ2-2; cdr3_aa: CASSYTAGGSTGELFF; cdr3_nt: TGTGCCAGCAGTTACACGGCGGGGGGAAGCACCGGGGAGCTGTTTTTT
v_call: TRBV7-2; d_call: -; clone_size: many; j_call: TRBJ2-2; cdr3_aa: CASSTDPPGELFF; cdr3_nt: TGTGCCAGCAGCACGGACCCCCCCGGGGAGCTGTTTTTT
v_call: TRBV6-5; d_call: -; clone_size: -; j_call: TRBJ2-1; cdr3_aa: CASSLGRPKVEQFF; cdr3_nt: TGTGCCAGCAGCCTAGGACGCCCGAAAGTAGAGCAGTTCTTC
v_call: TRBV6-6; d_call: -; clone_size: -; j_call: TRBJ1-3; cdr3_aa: CASSYGGLNTIYF; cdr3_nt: TGTGCCAGCAGTTACGGGGGGTTAAACACCATATATTTT
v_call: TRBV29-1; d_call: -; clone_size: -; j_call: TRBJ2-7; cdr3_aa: CSAGTGWGYEQYF; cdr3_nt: TGCAGCGCCGGGACCGGTTGGGGTTACGAGCAGTACTTC
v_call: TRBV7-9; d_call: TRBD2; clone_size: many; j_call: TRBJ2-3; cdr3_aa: CASSLKRGAQLLYF; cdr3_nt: TGTGCCAGCAGCTTAAAGCGGGGGGCCCAGTTGTTGTATTTT
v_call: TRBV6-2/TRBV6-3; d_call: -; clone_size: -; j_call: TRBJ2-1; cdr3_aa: CASGRSGTWDYNEQFF; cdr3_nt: TGTGCCAGCGGGAGGTCCGGGACCTGGGACTACAATGAGCAGTTCTTC
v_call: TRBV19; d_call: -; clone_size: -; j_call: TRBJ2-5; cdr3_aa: CASSMDRRSKGWETQYF; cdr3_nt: TGTGCCAGTAGTATGGATCGGCGGTCCAAAGGGTGGGAGACCCAGTACTTC
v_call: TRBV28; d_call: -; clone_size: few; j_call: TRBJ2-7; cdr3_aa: CASSWKGLPSYEQYF; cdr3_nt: TGTGCCAGCAGTTGGAAGGGGCTGCCCTCCTACGAGCAGTACTTC
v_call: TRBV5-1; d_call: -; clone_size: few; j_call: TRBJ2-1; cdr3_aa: CASSLAAPNEQFF; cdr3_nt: TGCGCCAGCAGCTTGGCGGCCCCCAATGAGCAGTTCTTC
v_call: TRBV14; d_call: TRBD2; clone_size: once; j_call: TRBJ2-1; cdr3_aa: CASSQEAGSDEQFF; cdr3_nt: TGTGCCAGCAGCCAAGAAGCGGGGAGCGATGAGCAGTTCTTC
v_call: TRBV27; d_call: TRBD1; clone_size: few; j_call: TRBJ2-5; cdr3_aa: CASSFLRTGGLQETQYF; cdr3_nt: TGTGCCAGCAGTTTCCTGCGGACAGGGGGACTCCAAGAGACCCAGTACTTC
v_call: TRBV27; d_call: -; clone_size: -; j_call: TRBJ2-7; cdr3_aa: CASSFTSSSSYEQYF; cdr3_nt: TGTGCCAGCAGTTTCACATCATCGAGCTCCTACGAGCAGTACTTC
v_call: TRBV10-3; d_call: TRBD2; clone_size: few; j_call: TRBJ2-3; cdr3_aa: CAIRTRLAGVVDTQYF; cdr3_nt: TGTGCCATCAGAACTCGACTAGCGGGGGTAGTAGATACGCAGTATTTT
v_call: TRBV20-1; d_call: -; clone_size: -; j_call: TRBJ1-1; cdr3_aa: CSAFLQGVNTEAFF; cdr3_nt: TGCAGTGCTTTCCTCCAGGGTGTAAACACTGAAGCTTTCTTT
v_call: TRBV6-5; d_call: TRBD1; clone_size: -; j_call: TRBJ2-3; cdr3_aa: CASGLPGGLTDTQYF; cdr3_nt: TGTGCCAGCGGGTTACCAGGGGGCTTGACAGATACGCAGTATTTT
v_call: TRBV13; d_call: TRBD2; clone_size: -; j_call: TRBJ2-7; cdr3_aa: CASSFGLAGLYEQYF; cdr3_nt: TGTGCCAGCAGTTTTGGACTAGCGGGGCTATACGAGCAGTACTTC
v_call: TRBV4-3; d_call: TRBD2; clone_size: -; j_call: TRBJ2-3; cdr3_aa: CASSQEVSGGLSTDTQYF; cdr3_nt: TGCGCCAGCAGCCAAGAGGTCAGCGGGGGGCTCAGCACAGATACGCAGTATTTT
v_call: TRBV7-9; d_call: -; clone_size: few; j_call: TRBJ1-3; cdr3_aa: CASSLRGNSGNTIYF; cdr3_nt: TGTGCCAGCAGCTTGAGGGGAAACTCTGGAAACACCATATATTTT
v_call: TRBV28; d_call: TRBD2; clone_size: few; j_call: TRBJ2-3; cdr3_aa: CASSSLSTSGGLGQYF; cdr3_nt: TGTGCCAGCAGTTCTCTGTCGACTAGCGGGGGATTAGGGCAGTATTTT
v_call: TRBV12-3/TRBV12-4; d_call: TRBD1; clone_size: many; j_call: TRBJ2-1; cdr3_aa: CASRTGGGYNEQFF; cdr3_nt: TGTGCCAGCAGAACAGGGGGCGGGTACAATGAGCAGTTCTTC
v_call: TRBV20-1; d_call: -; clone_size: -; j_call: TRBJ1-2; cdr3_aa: CSARTGDGYTF; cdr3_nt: TGCAGTGCTAGGACTGGGGATGGCTACACCTTC
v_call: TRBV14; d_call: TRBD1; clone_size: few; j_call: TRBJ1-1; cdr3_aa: CASSRTGALSTEAFF; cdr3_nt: TGTGCCAGCAGCCGGACAGGGGCGCTTAGCACTGAAGCTTTCTTT
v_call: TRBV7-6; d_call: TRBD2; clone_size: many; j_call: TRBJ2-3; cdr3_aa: CASSSPSGGATIGDTQYF; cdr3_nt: TGTGCCAGCAGCTCCCCCTCGGGGGGGGCTACCATAGGGGATACGCAGTATTTT
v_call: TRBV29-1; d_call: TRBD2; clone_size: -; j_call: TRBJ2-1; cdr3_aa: CSVEIRASGVEPNEQFF; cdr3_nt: TGCAGCGTTGAAATTAGGGCTAGCGGGGTTGAACCCAATGAGCAGTTCTTC
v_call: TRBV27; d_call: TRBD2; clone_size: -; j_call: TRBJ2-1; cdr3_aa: CASRTSRLARVPDEQFF; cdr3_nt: TGTGCCAGCAGAACCTCCCGACTAGCGAGGGTTCCGGATGAGCAGTTCTTC
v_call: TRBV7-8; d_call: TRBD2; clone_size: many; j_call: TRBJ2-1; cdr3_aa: CASSSGTSGVEEQFF; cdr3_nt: TGTGCCAGCAGCTCGGGGACTAGCGGGGTGGAGGAGCAGTTCTTC
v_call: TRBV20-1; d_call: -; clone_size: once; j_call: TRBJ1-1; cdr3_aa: CSARGTVGMNTEAFF; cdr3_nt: TGCAGTGCTAGAGGGACTGTCGGGATGAACACTGAAGCTTTCTTT
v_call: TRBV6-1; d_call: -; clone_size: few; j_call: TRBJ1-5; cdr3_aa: CASSGLVYQPQHF; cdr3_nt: TGTGCCAGCAGTGGGTTGGTTTATCAGCCCCAGCATTTT
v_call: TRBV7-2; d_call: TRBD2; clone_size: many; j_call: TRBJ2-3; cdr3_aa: CASSWGVGGVTDTQYF; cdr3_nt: TGTGCCAGCAGCTGGGGGGTGGGGGGGGTAACAGATACGCAGTATTTT
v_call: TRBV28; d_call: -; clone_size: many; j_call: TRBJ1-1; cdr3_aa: CASGILNTEAFF; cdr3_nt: TGTGCCAGCGGGATTTTGAACACTGAAGCTTTCTTT
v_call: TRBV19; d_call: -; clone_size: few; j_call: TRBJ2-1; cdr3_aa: CASSMDGSSYNEQFF; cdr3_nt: TGTGCCAGTAGTATGGACGGGAGCTCCTACAATGAGCAGTTCTTC
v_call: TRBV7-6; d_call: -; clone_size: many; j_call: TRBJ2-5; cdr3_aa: CARSRETQYF; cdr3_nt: TGTGCCAGGAGCAGGGAGACCCAGTACTTC
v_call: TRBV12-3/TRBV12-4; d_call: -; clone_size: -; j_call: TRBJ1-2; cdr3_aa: CASLDSRGYTF; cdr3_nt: TGTGCCAGCCTGGACAGCCGGGGCTACACCTTC
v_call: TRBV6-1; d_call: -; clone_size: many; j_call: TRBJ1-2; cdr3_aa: CASSYDLGAMGYGNYGYTF; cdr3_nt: TGTGCCAGCAGTTACGATCTGGGGGCCATGGGATATGGTAACTATGGCTACACCTTC
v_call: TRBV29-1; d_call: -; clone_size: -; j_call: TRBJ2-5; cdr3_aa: CSVVLLTVNAETQYF; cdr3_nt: TGCAGCGTTGTGCTCCTGACAGTAAACGCAGAGACCCAGTACTTC
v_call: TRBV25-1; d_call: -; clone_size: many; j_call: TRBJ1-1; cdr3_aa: CASSEGTANTEAFF; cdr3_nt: TGTGCCAGCAGTGAGGGGACGGCAAACACTGAAGCTTTCTTT
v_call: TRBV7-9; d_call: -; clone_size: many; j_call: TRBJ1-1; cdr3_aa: CASSLGQGMSTEAFF; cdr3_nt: TGTGCCAGCAGCTTAGGCCAGGGTATGAGCACTGAAGCTTTCTTT
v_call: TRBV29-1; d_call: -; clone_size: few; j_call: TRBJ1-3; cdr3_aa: CSAEQFTVSGNTIYF; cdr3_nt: TGCAGCGCTGAACAGTTCACGGTCTCTGGAAACACCATATATTTT
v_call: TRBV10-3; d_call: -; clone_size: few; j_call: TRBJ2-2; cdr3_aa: CAISEKPGLTAAYTGELFF; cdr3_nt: TGTGCCATCAGTGAGAAACCGGGACTCACAGCCGCATACACCGGGGAGCTGTTTTTT
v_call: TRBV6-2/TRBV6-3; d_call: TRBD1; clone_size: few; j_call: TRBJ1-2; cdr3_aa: CASSYSKDRPYGYTF; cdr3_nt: TGTGCCAGCAGTTACTCGAAGGACAGGCCCTATGGCTACACCTTC
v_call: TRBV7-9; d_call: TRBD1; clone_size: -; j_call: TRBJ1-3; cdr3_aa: CASSVGYGQGAGNTIYF; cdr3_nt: TGTGCCAGCAGCGTAGGCTATGGACAGGGGGCCGGAAACACCATATATTTT
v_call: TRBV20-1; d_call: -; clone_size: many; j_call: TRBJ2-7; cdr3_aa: CSARGRLNSYEQYF; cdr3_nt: TGCAGTGCTAGGGGTCGTCTTAACTCCTACGAGCAGTACTTC
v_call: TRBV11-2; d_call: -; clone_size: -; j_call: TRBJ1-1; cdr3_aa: CASSLEAGGDDTEAFF; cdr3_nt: TGTGCCAGCAGCTTAGAGGCCGGGGGGGATGACACTGAAGCTTTCTTT